This T cell receptor beta chain was recovered during a study of cytomegalovirus exposure and HLA in healthy donors. General observations from the study: Within an earlier analysis, most TCR beta V segments proved productive either about 87% or about 30% of the time. The classifier reportedly diagnosed cytomegalovirus status with high specificity and sensitivity. Overall, around 160 TCR beta chains were annotated as cytomegalovirus-associated. Presence/absence results assume similar sequencing depth per donor, which may not hold.

Of note for this clone: Its specificity is unknown.

PCR involved 60 Vbeta and 13 Jbeta primers. Repertoires were generated with immunoSEQ multiplex PCR, while TCRdb's copy carries only in-frame clones and drops some. The table has around 190,000 clones, roughly 77% seen once; the top ten hold under 5%. Trimming cost V 1 base and J 8 bases; bases outside gene matches: 10. Germline V gene data show CDR1 as MGHRA and CDR2 as YSYEKL. This CDR3 comprises 16 residues. The chain has TRBV4-1 and TRBJ1-4, with 7 bases fitting TRBD1. This sequence originates from a man aged 25 to 45 in good health and CMV-seropositive. Sequencing was done on a sample of PBMCs. CDR3 protein: CASSQAGQGVREKLFF. CDR3 coding DNA: TGCGCCAGCAGCCAAGCGGGGCAGGGGGTTCGGGAAAAACTGTTTTTT.